This T cell receptor (beta chain) was retrieved from a study of identical twins. Using its own MiXCR run on the 5' RACE reads, TCRdb lists one record per CDR3 protein. The sample lists 1,800,000 or so distinct CDR3 sequences; under 35% were seen once. This clonotype was detected only a few times. The CDR3 extends over 14 amino acids. Germline V gene data show CDR1 as LNHNV and CDR2 as YYDKDF (reference sequence). Trimming stripped 3 bases from V and 6 bases from J, with 14 bases between. The chain uses TRBV15 and TRBJ1-2; D may be TRBD1 (6 bases). This TCR was recovered from a newborn girl in good health. Sequencing input: cord blood. The CDR3 reads CATSRAFNRDGYTF. Here the CDR3 DNA reads TGTGCCACCAGCAGGGCCTTCAACAGGGATGGCTACACCTTC.